This TCR beta chain is from a study of blood T cell repertoires in COVID-19. Overall study context: COVID-19 samples collected from the United States, Italy and Spain covered acute and convalescent phases. T cells, B-cell-depleted T cells, or PBMCs supplied cDNA or gDNA.

Original handling: Estimates of nucleated cell counts were drawn from the amplification of reference gene primers. Assay: immunoSEQ multiplex PCR; the TCRdb copy retains only in-frame clones and omits some. The V and J calls and clone size were taken over from that table, and D and trimming were inferred from the DNA. Among approximately 300,000 clones listed, roughly 89% were seen once. V dropped 5 bases and J dropped 5; count of bases not matched to a gene: 10. The CDR3 is made up of 15 amino acids. Germline V lookup: CDR1 MNHEY, CDR2 SMNVEV (reference sequence). Recruited during active infection, patients (from Seattle) were subsequently followed longitudinally.

The TCR sequence derives from a woman in her twenties or thirties with COVID-19, enrolled during active disease. The gene calls are TRBV27 and TRBJ2-5; 8 bases match TRBD2. The specimen sequenced was peripheral blood. CDR3 region: CASSRPPGLGETQYF. CDR3 nucleotide sequence: TGTGCCAGCAGTCGTCCACCGGGACTAGGGGAGACCCAGTACTTC.